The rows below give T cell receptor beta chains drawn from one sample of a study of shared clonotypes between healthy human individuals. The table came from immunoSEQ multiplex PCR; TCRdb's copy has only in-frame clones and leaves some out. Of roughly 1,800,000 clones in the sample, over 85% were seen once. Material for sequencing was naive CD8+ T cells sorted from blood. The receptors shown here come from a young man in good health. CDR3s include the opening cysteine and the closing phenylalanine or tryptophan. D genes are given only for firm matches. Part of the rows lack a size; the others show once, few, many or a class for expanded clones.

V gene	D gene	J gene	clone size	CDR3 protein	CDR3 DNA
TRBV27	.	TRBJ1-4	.	CASSWGGGANEKLFF	TGTGCCAGCAGTTGGGGAGGCGGGGCTAATGAAAAACTGTTTTTT
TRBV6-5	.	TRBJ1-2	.	CASSLPETPFGYTF	TGTGCCAGCAGTTTACCCGAGACACCCTTTGGCTACACCTTC
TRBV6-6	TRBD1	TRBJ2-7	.	CASSWGQGSYEQYF	TGTGCCAGCAGTTGGGGACAGGGCTCCTACGAGCAGTACTTC
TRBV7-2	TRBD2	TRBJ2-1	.	CASSLSSGQGYNEQFF	TGTGCCAGCAGCTTATCTAGCGGGCAAGGCTACAATGAGCAGTTCTTC
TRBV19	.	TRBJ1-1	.	CASSLTGSTEAFF	TGTGCCAGTAGCCTAACAGGGTCCACTGAAGCTTTCTTT
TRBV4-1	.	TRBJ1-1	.	CASSQRGVTEAFF	TGCGCCAGCAGCCAAAGGGGGGTCACTGAAGCTTTCTTT
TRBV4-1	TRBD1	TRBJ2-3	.	CASSQDLPGQGGYTQYF	TGCGCCAGCAGCCAAGATCTCCCGGGACAGGGGGGATATACGCAGTATTTT
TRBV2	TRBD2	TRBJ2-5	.	CASRDPSGADQETQYF	TGTGCCAGCAGGGATCCTAGCGGGGCCGATCAAGAGACCCAGTACTTC
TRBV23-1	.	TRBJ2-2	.	CASSQSGVATGELFF	TGCGCCAGCAGTCAATCAGGAGTAGCTACCGGGGAGCTGTTTTTT
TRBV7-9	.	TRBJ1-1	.	CASSLGEGRIFDTEAFF	TGTGCCAGCAGCTTAGGGGAGGGTAGAATCTTCGACACTGAAGCTTTCTTT
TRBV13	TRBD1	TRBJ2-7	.	CASSPRDRTYEQYF	TGTGCCAGCAGCCCTCGGGACAGAACTTACGAGCAGTACTTC
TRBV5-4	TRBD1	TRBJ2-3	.	CASSPGQGDTDTQYF	TGTGCCAGCAGCCCGGGACAGGGAGACACAGATACGCAGTATTTT
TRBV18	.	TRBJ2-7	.	CASSPPLGTYEQYF	TGTGCCAGCTCACCACCGTTAGGAACCTACGAGCAGTACTTC
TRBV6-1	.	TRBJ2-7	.	CASSEVVELYEQYF	TGTGCCAGCAGTGAAGTTGTTGAACTCTACGAGCAGTACTTC
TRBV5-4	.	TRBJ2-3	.	CASSLGADTSTDTQYF	TGTGCCAGCAGCTTGGGGGCAGACACTAGCACAGATACGCAGTATTTT
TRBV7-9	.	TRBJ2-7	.	CASSSERTEGQYF	TGTGCCAGCAGCTCAGAAAGGACTGAAGGGCAGTACTTC
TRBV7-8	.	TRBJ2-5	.	CASSLALMPGLRLETQYF	TGTGCCAGCAGCTTAGCCTTAATGCCGGGACTGCGTCTCGAGACCCAGTACTTC
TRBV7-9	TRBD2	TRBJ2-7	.	CASSVPGLEVEQYF	TGTGCCAGCAGCGTCCCGGGACTAGAGGTCGAGCAGTACTTC
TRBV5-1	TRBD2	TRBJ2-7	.	CASSLGLAGLYEQYF	TGCGCCAGCAGCTTAGGACTAGCGGGGTTATACGAGCAGTACTTC
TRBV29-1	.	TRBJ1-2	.	CSVEGFAGAHYGYTF	TGCAGCGTTGAAGGCTTCGCCGGGGCTCACTATGGCTACACCTTC
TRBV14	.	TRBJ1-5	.	CASSPDQPQHF	TGTGCCAGCAGCCCCGATCAGCCCCAGCATTTT
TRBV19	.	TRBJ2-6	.	CASMDRLSGANVLTF	TGTGCCAGCATGGACAGACTCTCTGGGGCCAACGTCCTGACTTTC
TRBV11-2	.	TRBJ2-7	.	CASSLERTYEQYF	TGTGCCAGCAGCCTCGAGAGGACATACGAGCAGTACTTC
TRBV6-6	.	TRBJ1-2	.	CASSYDNYGYTF	TGTGCCAGCAGTTACGACAACTATGGCTACACCTTC
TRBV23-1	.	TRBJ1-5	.	CASSQCSLGNQPQHF	TGCGCCAGCAGTCAATGCAGTTTAGGCAATCAGCCCCAGCATTTT
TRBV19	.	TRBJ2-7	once	CASSIGLTGSYEQYF	TGTGCCAGTAGTATAGGTTTGACAGGTTCCTACGAGCAGTACTTC
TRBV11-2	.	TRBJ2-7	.	CASTFLMGGEQYF	TGTGCCAGCACCTTTTTGATGGGGGGCGAGCAGTACTTC
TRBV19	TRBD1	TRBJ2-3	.	CASSSLGQGVDTQYF	TGTGCCAGTAGTTCGTTGGGGCAGGGGGTTGATACGCAGTATTTT
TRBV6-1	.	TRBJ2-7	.	CASSEILGPYEQYF	TGTGCCAGCAGTGAAATTCTCGGTCCCTACGAGCAGTACTTC
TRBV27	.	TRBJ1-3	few	CASSFLQGNTIYF	TGTGCCAGCAGTTTTCTCCAGGGAAACACCATATATTTT
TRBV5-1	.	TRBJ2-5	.	CASSPPNGEQETQYF	TGCGCCAGCAGCCCCCCTAACGGGGAACAAGAGACCCAGTACTTC
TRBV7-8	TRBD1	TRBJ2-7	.	CASSWDRYYEQYF	TGTGCCAGCAGCTGGGACAGATACTACGAGCAGTACTTC
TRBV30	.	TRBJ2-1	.	CAWSVSGGTNNEQFF	TGTGCCTGGAGTGTATCTGGGGGGACGAACAATGAGCAGTTCTTC
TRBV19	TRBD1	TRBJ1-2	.	CASSEDSGGSGGYTF	TGTGCCAGTAGCGAGGACTCAGGGGGCTCGGGTGGCTACACCTTC
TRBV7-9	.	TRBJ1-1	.	CASSSYTNTEAFF	TGTGCCAGCAGCTCTTACACGAACACTGAAGCTTTCTTT
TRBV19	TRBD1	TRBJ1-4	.	CASKPGGASNEKLFF	TGTGCCAGTAAACCAGGGGGCGCATCTAATGAAAAACTGTTTTTT
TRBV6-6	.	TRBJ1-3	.	CASIQEVGDTIYF	TGTGCCAGCATACAGGAAGTCGGGGACACCATATATTTT
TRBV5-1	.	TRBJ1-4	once	CASSWEGATNEKLFF	TGCGCCAGCAGCTGGGAAGGGGCTACTAATGAAAAACTGTTTTTT
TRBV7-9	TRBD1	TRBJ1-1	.	CASSEGQLNTEAFF	TGTGCCAGCAGCGAGGGACAGTTGAACACTGAAGCTTTCTTT
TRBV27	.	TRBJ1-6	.	CASSLQGSYNSPLHF	TGTGCCAGCAGTTTACAAGGCTCGTATAATTCACCCCTCCACTTT
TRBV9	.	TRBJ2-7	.	CASSVDASYEQYF	TGTGCCAGCAGCGTAGATGCCTCCTACGAGCAGTACTTC
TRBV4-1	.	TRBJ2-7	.	CASSQDGPTARGAPYEQYF	TGCGCCAGCAGCCAAGATGGTCCAACGGCCCGGGGGGCCCCCTACGAGCAGTACTTC
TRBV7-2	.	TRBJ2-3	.	CASSLELARYTDTQYF	TGTGCCAGCAGCTTAGAGCTAGCGAGATACACAGATACGCAGTATTTT
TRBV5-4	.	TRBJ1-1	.	CASSLIPNTEAFF	TGTGCCAGCAGCTTGATCCCGAACACTGAAGCTTTCTTT
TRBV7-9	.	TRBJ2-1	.	CASSLVLVNEQFF	TGTGCCAGCAGCTTAGTACTCGTGAATGAGCAGTTCTTC
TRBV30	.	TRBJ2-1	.	CAWSGQVTSYNEQFF	TGTGCCTGGAGTGGGCAGGTGACCTCCTACAATGAGCAGTTCTTC
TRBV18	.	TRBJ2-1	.	CASSPGDNEQFF	TGTGCCAGCTCACCGGGTGACAATGAGCAGTTCTTC